These 12 T cell receptor beta chains were all obtained from the same sample, sequenced in a study of T cell responses to AZD1222 COVID-19 vaccine. Only in-frame clones appear in the TCRdb table, and some are missing; sequencing was by immunoSEQ multiplex PCR. The data contain 150,000 to 200,000 clones, approximately 93% of them singletons. The sequencing here drew on peripheral blood, taken on day 0 of AZD1222 vaccination. The receptors shown here come from an adult in good health.

The chain recombines TRBV5-1 with TRBJ1-2; the D gene is possibly TRBD1 (5 bases). The CDR3 totals 14 residues. Trimming took off 1 base at V and 1 base at J, with 8 bases between the two ends. The germline gives CDR1 SGHRS, CDR2 YFSETQ. Here the CDR3 reads CASSLTQGNYGYTF. The CDR3 DNA sequence: TGCGCCAGCAGCTTGACTCAGGGTAACTATGGCTACACCTTC.

The gene calls are TRBV28 and TRBJ1-1; D unclear. In germline, CDR1 is MDHEN, CDR2 SYDVKM. There are 13 residues in the CDR3. Trimming shortened V by 5 bases and J by 0 bases, and 7 bases separated the two germline ends. CDR3 loop: CASSQGMNTEAFF. The CDR3 coding sequence is TGTGCCAGCAGTCAAGGAATGAACACTGAAGCTTTCTTT. Together with reference TRBV28 and TRBJ1-1, the CDR3 gives the full variable domain: DVKVTQSSRYLVKRTGEKVFLECVQDMDHENMFWYRQDPGLGLRLIYFSYDVKMKEKGDIPEGYSVSREKKERFSLILESASTNQTSMYLCASSQGMNTEAFFGQGTRLTVV.

The V and J genes are TRBV14 and TRBJ1-3; 7 bases align to TRBD1. V was clipped by 4 bases and J by 4 bases; unmatched bases: 4. This CDR3 has 14 amino acids. Germline loops: CDR1 SGHDN, CDR2 FVKESK. CDR3: CASSPTGRGNTIYF. For the CDR3, the DNA is TGTGCCAGCAGCCCGACAGGGAGGGGAAACACCATATATTTT.

This clone is a singleton in its sample. This chain joins TRBV3-1 (or the pseudogene TRBV3-2) and TRBJ1-2; tentative D call: TRBD1 (5 bases). This CDR3 comprises 14 residues. Between the trimmed V and J ends, which lost 6 bases and 1 base, there was a span of 12 bases. Germline CDR1 is LGHDT and CDR2 is YNNKEL (reference sequence). The CDR3 DNA reads as TGTGCCAGCAGTACCACAGGCATTAACTATGGCTACACCTTC. It codes for CASSTTGINYGYTF.

This clone was seen only once. This rearrangement joins TRBV2 to TRBJ1-1; 10 nucleotides agree with TRBD1. The ends lost 11 bases at V and 7 bases at J; junction bases unmatched: 7. The CDR3 runs to 12 residues. Germline lookup yields CDR1 SNHLY and CDR2 FYNNEI. CDR3: CADRDRGFEAFF. In DNA form, the CDR3 reads TGTGCCGACCGGGACAGGGGTTTTGAAGCTTTCTTT.

CDR3 amino acids: CASSLTAPYEQYF. For the CDR3, the DNA is TGTGCCAGCAGTTTGACAGCCCCCTACGAGCAGTACTTC. The gene calls are TRBV12-3 or TRBV12-4 and TRBJ2-7; D possibly corresponds to TRBD1 (5 bases). V was pared by 3 bases and J by 2 bases, with 8 bases between. CDR3 length equals 13 residues.

The rearrangement uses TRBV6-5 and TRBJ2-7; D is unclear. V was cut by 7 bases and J by 0 bases, with 13 bases left in between. CDR1 and CDR2 from the germline V gene are MNHEY and SVGAGI. CDR3 length: 14 amino acids. The CDR3 sequence is CASTPDGNSYEQYF. For the CDR3, the DNA is TGTGCCAGCACTCCGGACGGAAACTCCTACGAGCAGTACTTC.

The genes are TRBV7-8 and TRBJ1-1, with 7 bases fitting TRBD1. Germline V gene lookup returns CDR1 SGHVS and CDR2 FQNEAQ. The CDR3 extends over 14 amino acids. After removal of 5 bases from V and 4 bases from J, the junction contained 7 bases not matched to a gene. In DNA form, the CDR3 reads TGTGCCAGCAGCCCCGCGACAGGGACCACTGAAGCTTTCTTT. Protein: CASSPATGTTEAFF.

For this clone: A read error may account for a junction end that differs from germline. The V call is TRBV7-8, the J call TRBJ1-5; no firm D call. Per germline, CDR1 SGHVS and CDR2 FQNEAQ. This CDR3 comprises 12 residues. CDR3 protein: CASSLPNQPQHF. In DNA, the CDR3 is TGTGCCAGCAGCCTACCGAATCAACCCCAGCATTTT.

This clone occurred once. The chain employs TRBV19 and TRBJ2-5; TRBD2 is a possible D gene (5 bases). Per germline, CDR1 LNHDA and CDR2 SQIVND (reference sequence). V lost 3 bases, J lost 5 bases, and 19 bases lay in between. This CDR3 is 16 amino acids long. For the CDR3, the DNA is TGTGCCAGTAGTATTTTTTCGGGAAAGGCCGAGGAGACCCAGTACTTC. This codes for CASSIFSGKAEETQYF.

The CDR3 loop is CASSTGTGGNTIYF. CDR3 DNA: TGTGCCAGCAGCACCGGGACAGGGGGAAACACCATATATTTT. The V and J genes are TRBV11-3 and TRBJ1-3; 9 bases align to TRBD1. The CDR3 runs to 14 residues. J lost 4 bases, V lost 5 bases, and 3 bases had no gene match. CDR1 is SGHNT, CDR2 YENEEA, per germline.

This clone was observed once. The J gene is TRBJ1-2, the V gene TRBV29-1, with D perhaps TRBD1 (5 bases). CDR1 is SQVTM and CDR2 is ANQGSEA in the germline V gene. Trimming shortened V by 5 bases and J by 2 bases, and 6 bases separated the two germline ends. The CDR3 contains 11 residues. The CDR3 region is CSVQGNYGYTF. For the CDR3, the DNA is TGCAGCGTTCAGGGAAACTATGGCTACACCTTC.